The sequence of this T cell receptor beta chain was determined in a study of blood T cell repertoires in COVID-19. Turning to the study itself: Spain, Italy and the United States supplied samples that represented acute and convalescent COVID-19. From T cells, B-cell-depleted T cells, or PBMCs came the material, which was cDNA or gDNA.

In the source study's methods: Amplification of reference gene primers provided the estimated nucleated cell counts. The data were produced by immunoSEQ multiplex PCR, yet TCRdb's version contains in-frame clones alone and is incomplete. Clone size and the V and J calls come from that table; the DNA yielded D and trimming. The sample contains tens of thousands of clones, 70% to 90% of which appear only once. V gave up 4 bases and J gave up 3 bases; unmatched junction bases: 4. This CDR3 comprises 13 residues. Germline CDR1 and CDR2: SGHDT and YYEEEE. The source material was peripheral blood. The chain combines TRBV5-6 with TRBJ2-7; TRBD1 aligns across 7 bases. The origin of this receptor is a woman of 80 years or more with acute or convalescent COVID-19. CDR3: CASSQGVIYEQYF. As DNA, the CDR3 is TGTGCCAGCAGCCAGGGGGTAATCTACGAGCAGTACTTC.